This TCR beta chain was identified during a study of T cell responses to AZD1222 COVID-19 vaccine. Study-wide results and caveats: Spike was spanned by vaccine-associated CD4 TCRs, with dominance at 160-218 and 743-854.

Germline CDR1 and CDR2: SQVTM and ANQGSEA. Trimming cost V 6 bases and J 4 bases, with 13 bases left between them. The CDR3 is 13 amino acids. In this sample, this clone turned up a few times. Its antigen is undetermined. Using immunoSEQ multiplex PCR, the repertoire was profiled, and TCRdb retains in-frame clones only, with some absent. The top ten clones hold roughly 21% of a sample with some 86,000 clones, over 75% of them seen once. This chain uses TRBV29-1 with TRBJ1-3; D gene unclear. The clonotype comes from an adult in good health. The specimen comprised peripheral blood, sampled on day 0 of AZD1222 vaccination. CDR3 coding DNA: TGCAGCGTCGTGGCGGGATCGGGAAACACCATATATTTT. Its translation: CSVVAGSGNTIYF. The entire variable domain, with the rest obtained from reference TRBV29-1 and TRBJ1-3, is as follows: SAVISQKPSRDICQRGTSLTIQCQVDSQVTMMFWYRQQPGQSLTLIATANQGSEATYESGFVIDKFPISRPNLTFSTLTVSNMSPEDSSIYLCSVVAGSGNTIYFGEGSWLTVV.